One sample yielded the 23 T cell receptor beta chains listed below, sequenced in a study of blood T cells in healthy people across ages (dated by TCRdb to about 2015). Libraries came from 5' RACE. Sequencing relied on an Illumina HiSeq 2500. A second PCR of roughly 6 to 11 cycles was run with a J-beta primer mix and a sample-barcoded 5' primer. TCRdb reprocessed the public reads (quality trimming at Q25 with fastp, clone calling with MiXCR) and kept in-frame beta chains. Rows are unified per CDR3 protein, each entry keeping the most common DNA and genes. Across this sample there are around 1,100,000 distinct CDR3 sequences, with roughly two fifths seen only once. Together, the top ten hold around 13% of the sample. Input material: blood. These receptors were taken from a man between 18 and 35 years old in good health.

This clonotype has a handful of counts. CDR3 in DNA: TGTGCCAGCAGCGTAGCAACAGAATGGAACACTGAAGCTTTCTTT. Translating gives CASSVATEWNTEAFF. This sequence joins TRBV9 and TRBJ1-1; no clear D. Germline lookup yields CDR1 SGDLS and CDR2 YYNGEE. With 0 bases removed from V and 1 base from J, the gap between germline ends came to 10 bases. The CDR3 is 15 residues long.

This clonotype has a single count. The chain recombines TRBV5-1 with TRBJ2-7; TRBD1 aligns across 8 bases. Germline assignment: CDR1 SGHRS and CDR2 YFSETQ. V lost 4 bases and J lost 7; bases outside the gene matches: 16. The CDR3 contains 16 residues. Here the CDR3 DNA reads TGCGCCAGCAGCAAGACAGGGGACCTCTTTTACAATGAGCAGTACTTC. It encodes CASSKTGDLFYNEQYF.

This clonotype was detected a few times. The genes are TRBV6-5 and TRBJ1-1; D remains unclear. This CDR3 comprises 14 residues. Trimming cost V 0 bases and J 4 bases, with 9 bases left between them. Germline V CDR1 and CDR2: MNHEY, SVGAGI. The CDR3 nucleotides read TGTGCCAGCAGTTACTCGAACAGTGGCACTGAAGCTTTCTTT. Its translation: CASSYSNSGTEAFF.

The chain joins TRBV4-3 to TRBJ2-3; no firm D call. The CDR3 extends over 16 amino acids. The germline V gene encodes CDR1 LGHNA and CDR2 YSLEER. V was cut by 0 bases and J by 4 bases, with 14 bases left in between. The chain's CDR3 is CASSQDLGIGSDTQYF. In DNA form, the CDR3 reads TGCGCCAGCAGCCAAGACTTGGGGATCGGGTCAGATACGCAGTATTTT.

J is TRBJ1-1 and V is TRBV6-2 or TRBV6-3; D is unresolved. Looked up from germline, CDR1 is MNHEY and CDR2 is SVGEGT. V shed 0 bases and J shed 1 base, with 6 bases lying between them. CDR3 length: 14 residues. The CDR3 protein is CASSYSFRNTEAFF. The CDR3 DNA reads TGTGCCAGCAGTTACTCCTTTAGGAACACTGAAGCTTTCTTT.

This chain links TRBV6-1 with TRBJ2-5; 11 nucleotides agree with TRBD2. Per the germline V gene, CDR1 is MNHNS and CDR2 is SASEGT. Trimming at V came to 2 bases and at J to 2 bases, leaving 7 bases not matched to a gene. The CDR3 has 17 residues. The CDR3 loop reads CASSELAGGGVQETQYF. The CDR3 nucleotides are TGTGCCAGCAGTGAACTAGCGGGGGGAGGGGTACAAGAGACCCAGTACTTC.

This clonotype was found a few times. DNA for the CDR3: TGTGCCAGCCGGGACACGGAGATGGTTCATCGTTCACCCCTCCACTTT. Translated, it gives CASRDTEMVHRSPLHF. The chain recombines TRBV2 with TRBJ1-6; possible D gene TRBD1, 6 bases. Germline lookup yields CDR1 SNHLY and CDR2 FYNNEI. The CDR3 runs to 16 residues. V dropped 8 bases and J dropped 9 bases, with 23 bases sitting between them.

This clonotype was seen once. The chain couples TRBV7-2 to TRBJ1-1; no clear D gene. V was cut by 6 bases and J by 1 base, with 21 bases left in between. CDR1 and CDR2 from the germline V gene are SGHTA and FQGNSA. The CDR3 extends over 17 amino acids. In nucleotides, the CDR3 is TGTGCCAGCAGTTTTTTACCGCCTCACCAGCCGAACACTGAAGCTTTCTTT. This encodes CASSFLPPHQPNTEAFF.

This sequence joins TRBV7-7 and TRBJ2-3; tentative D call: TRBD1 (7 bases). Germline CDR1 and CDR2: SSHAT and FNYEAQ (reference sequence). The CDR3 is 18 amino acids. In DNA, the CDR3 is TGTACTAGCAGCTTAACAGGGGCCGATTTTCCGGGCACAGATACGCAGTATTTT. Protein product: CTSSLTGADFPGTDTQYF.

Ten or more counts support this clonotype. This chain connects TRBV20-1 to TRBJ2-3; 10 positions match TRBD2. Germline lookup yields CDR1 DFQATT and CDR2 SNEGSKA (reference sequence). The CDR3 totals 13 residues. The DNA of the CDR3 is TGCAGCTCCGGGACTAGCGGCACAGATACGCAGTATTTT. Its translation is CSSGTSGTDTQYF.

This chain links TRBV11-2 with TRBJ2-3; TRBD2 matches at 8 bases. From germline, CDR1 is SGHAT and CDR2 FQNNGV. The CDR3 totals 15 residues. The V and J ends lost 5 bases and 4 bases, in that order; junction bases with no gene match: 8. As DNA, the CDR3 is TGTGCCAGCAGCCGGTCCGGGGGGGGTTCAGATACGCAGTATTTT. Translating it yields CASSRSGGGSDTQYF.

The V and J genes are TRBV29-1 and TRBJ1-1; the D is unclear. The ends were cut back, 0 bases at V and 10 bases at J, with 15 bases in the middle. There are 13 residues in the CDR3. Looked up from germline, CDR1 is SQVTM and CDR2 is ANQGSEA. The CDR3 here is CSVEEGQFTGAFF. As DNA, the CDR3 is TGCAGCGTTGAAGAAGGCCAATTCACGGGAGCTTTCTTT.

The gene calls are TRBV27 and TRBJ1-5, with D perhaps TRBD1 (5 bases). The CDR3 loop spans 15 amino acids. CDR1 is MNHEY, CDR2 SMNVEV, per germline (reference sequence). V lost 6 bases and J 2 bases, leaving 14 bases between the germline ends. The CDR3 here is CASSLSPGGNQPQHF. The DNA for the CDR3 is TGTGCCAGCAGCTTAAGCCCGGGGGGCAATCAGCCCCAGCATTTT.

This clonotype was detected only once. The V gene is TRBV20-1, the J gene TRBJ1-6; TRBD1 matches at 7 bases. Germline V CDR1 and CDR2: DFQATT, SNEGSKA (reference sequence). The junction had 12 bases not matched to a gene; V was cut back by 2 bases and J by 8 bases. The CDR3 has 16 residues. CDR3 in amino acids: CSARSGEGAGDSPLHF. The CDR3, as DNA: TGCAGTGCTAGAAGTGGCGAGGGGGCTGGGGATTCACCCCTCCACTTT.

The genes are TRBV7-2 and TRBJ2-3, with D perhaps matching TRBD1 (5 bases). Between the trimmed V and J ends, which lost 3 bases and 6 bases, there was a span of 16 bases. Germline assignment: CDR1 SGHTA and CDR2 FQGNSA. This CDR3 is built from 15 residues. CDR3 residues: CASSLYTARADTQYF. The DNA for the CDR3 is TGTGCCAGCAGCTTGTACACAGCCAGGGCGGATACGCAGTATTTT.

This clonotype was counted a few times. The chain is built from TRBV15 and TRBJ2-1; 7 bases map to TRBD1. The CDR3 has 14 amino acids. V was pared by 0 bases and J by 5 bases, with 1 base of the junction left unmatched. CDR1 and CDR2 (germline): LNHNV, YYDKDF (reference sequence). CDR3 bases: TGTGCCACCAGCAGAGAGGGACAGAACAATGAGCAGTTCTTC. Its protein product is CATSREGQNNEQFF.

This clonotype was observed a few times. This sequence joins TRBV4-2 and TRBJ1-5, with a weak D call TRBD1 (5 bases). CDR1 is LGHNA, CDR2 YNFKEQ, per germline. This CDR3 is 15 amino acids long. Trimming took 4 bases from V and 7 from J, leaving 17 bases between them. CDR3 nucleotide sequence: TGTGCCAGCAGCCCGGGGGGGAGGGAATACCAGCCCCAGCATTTT. Amino acid sequence: CASSPGGREYQPQHF.

The chain uses TRBV6-2 or TRBV6-3 and TRBJ1-2, with D possibly TRBD1 on 6 matching bases. The CDR3 contains 15 residues. Germline V gene lookup returns CDR1 MNHEY and CDR2 SVGEGT. Between the trimmed V and J ends, which lost 1 base and 1 base, there was a span of 10 bases. This chain's CDR3 is CASSYWGRYNYGYTF. The DNA for the CDR3 is TGTGCCAGCAGTTACTGGGGGCGCTATAACTATGGCTACACCTTC.

V usage is TRBV27 and J usage is TRBJ2-1; TRBD2 matches 7 bases. Germline-derived CDR1 and CDR2 are MNHEY and SMNVEV (reference sequence). The ends lost 5 bases at V and 13 bases at J; junction bases unmatched: 14. CDR3 length: 14 amino acids. CDR3 coding DNA: TGTGCCAGCAGTGCCGGGGACTACCAAGAGACCCAGTTCTTC. It translates to CASSAGDYQETQFF.

This clonotype was found a few times. This chain uses TRBV25-1 with TRBJ1-4; D is perhaps TRBD1 (5 bases). The germline CDR1 and CDR2 sequences are MGHDK and SYGVNS. The CDR3 totals 17 residues. V lost 3 bases to trimming and J lost 0 bases, with 14 bases between them. CDR3 amino acids: CASSEERDFATNEKLFF. CDR3 DNA: TGTGCCAGCAGTGAGGAACGGGACTTTGCAACTAATGAAAAACTGTTTTTT.

V is TRBV4-1 and J is TRBJ2-2; 12 bases align to TRBD1. CDR1 MGHRA and CDR2 YSYEKL come from the germline V gene. The CDR3 contains 19 residues. With V trimmed by 0 bases and J by 7 bases, 12 bases remained unmatched. CDR3 in DNA: TGCGCCAGCAGCCAAGATCTATGGGACAGGGGGCGAAGGGTCGGGGAGCTGTTTTTT. Translation: CASSQDLWDRGRRVGELFF.

V and J are TRBV29-1 and TRBJ1-2; D call uncertain. The V gene's germline CDR1 is SQVTM and CDR2 ANQGSEA. The V gene lost 3 bases and the J gene lost 4 bases, with 12 bases spanning the gap. This CDR3 is 13 amino acids long. CDR3 coding DNA: TGCAGCGTTGATTCGGCGGACTCCTATGGCTACACCTTC. Translation: CSVDSADSYGYTF.

This sequence joins TRBV3-1 and TRBJ2-7; 8 nucleotides agree with TRBD2. The J call may be wrong; the DNA end is better matched by TRBJ2-1. The CDR3 extends over 19 amino acids. Germline V gene sequence: CDR1 LGHDT, CDR2 YNNKEL (reference sequence). Here the CDR3 reads CASSQDTHRVAGNVGEQFF. The CDR3 nucleotides read TGTGCCAGCAGCCAAGATACCCATCGAGTAGCGGGGAACGTCGGTGAGCAGTTCTTC.